Below, one T cell receptor beta chain is given with its context. The antigen is unknown. The data were obtained in a study of cytomegalovirus exposure and HLA in healthy donors. Germline V gene sequence: CDR1 SGHNT, CDR2 YYREEE (reference sequence). Trimming shortened V by 1 base and J by 2 bases, and 7 bases separated the two germline ends. This CDR3 contains 14 residues. Use of 60 Vbeta and 13 Jbeta primers characterized the PCR. The assay was immunoSEQ multiplex PCR, and TCRdb's table has in-frame clones only and misses some. The data contain more than 85,000 clones, about 81% of them singletons. Regarding the study as a whole: The authors reported that TCR beta sequences could predict HLA-A and HLA-B alleles. These predictions were accurate for most subjects in the first cohort. CMV antigen specificity of a few CMV-associated chains was confirmed in vitro. The study recorded 150 to 200 TCR beta chains that were cytomegalovirus-associated. In a later analysis, the majority of CMV-associated beta chains seemingly showed HLA restriction.

The TCR originated in a man aged 25-40 years in good health and CMV-seronegative. The V gene is TRBV5-4, the J gene TRBJ1-3; D possibly corresponds to TRBD1 (6 bases). The sample comprised PBMCs. The CDR3 DNA is TGTGCCAGCAGCTTGAGGACAGCTGGAAACACCATATATTTT. This gives the protein CASSLRTAGNTIYF. The full variable domain, with the rest looked up from reference TRBV5-4 and TRBJ1-3, is ETGVTQSPTHLIKTRGQQVTLRCSSQSGHNTVSWYQQALGQGPQFIFQYYREEENGRGNFPPRFSGLQFPNYSSELNVNALELDDSALYLCASSLRTAGNTIYFGEGSWLTVV.